A single sample is the source of the 12 T cell receptor beta chains below, sequenced in a study of vaccination and CD4 T cells after COVID-19. Treatment in this sample: approximately 10-day PBMC culture with coronavirus spike peptide pools or control peptides (ViraFEST assay). No antigen has been assigned to these receptors. Oncomine TCR Beta short-read sequencing was applied to DNA from cultured CD4+ T cells. TCRdb passed the PCR reads through MiXCR, listing each CDR3 protein once. Here the sample spans more than 9,500 distinct CDR3 sequences, around 75% being singletons. Sequenced input: CD4+ T cells from blood, cultured in vitro. Receptors were obtained from a human donor who had recovered from COVID-19.

The CDR3 DNA reads as TGTGCCAGCAGTTTTACAGGGGGATTTCAGCCCCAGCATTTT. It specifies CASSFTGGFQPQHF. The chain couples TRBV6-2 or TRBV6-3 to TRBJ1-5, with 8 bases matching TRBD1. Germline assignment: CDR1 MNHEY and CDR2 SVGEGT. V lost 4 bases, J lost 6 bases, and 5 bases stayed unmatched. The CDR3 length is 14 residues.

A few counts support this clonotype. The chain has TRBV6-1 and TRBJ1-3; 7 bases align to TRBD1. The CDR3 consists of 14 residues. Germline CDR1 and CDR2: MNHNS and SASEGT. Germline trimming cut 6 bases from V and 5 bases from J; bases unmatched to any gene: 7. CDR3 DNA: TGTGCCAGCAGCGCGGGACAGACAAGAAACACCATATATTTT. Encoded protein: CASSAGQTRNTIYF.

The chain carries TRBV20-1 and TRBJ1-5; 12 bases map to TRBD1. CDR1 is DFQATT, CDR2 SNEGSKA, per germline (reference sequence). The CDR3 spans 15 residues. After removal of 5 bases from V and 6 bases from J, the junction contained 8 bases not matched to a gene. Written as DNA, the CDR3 is TGCAGTGCTTTACCCGGGACAGGGGGCGGTCAGCCCCAGCATTTT. Residues: CSALPGTGGGQPQHF.

J is TRBJ1-2 and V is TRBV7-2; D is undetermined. V lost 5 bases to trimming and J lost 4 bases, with 14 bases between them. Germline V CDR1 and CDR2: SGHTA, FQGNSA. This CDR3 contains 14 residues. Written as DNA, the CDR3 is TGTGCCAGCAGCCCAAGAATGATCCCCTATGGCTACACCTTC. This gives the protein CASSPRMIPYGYTF. The whole variable domain, filled in from reference TRBV7-2 and TRBJ1-2, reads GAGVSQSPSNKVTEKGKDVELRCDPISGHTALYWYRQSLGQGLEFLIYFQGNSAPDKSGLPSDRFSAERTGGSVSTLTIQRTQQEDSAVYLCASSPRMIPYGYTFGSGTRLTVV.

V and J are TRBV24-1 and TRBJ2-7, with D possibly TRBD2 on 5 matching bases. The germline V and J ends were trimmed by 5 bases and 7 bases, with 11 bases remaining between them. Germline CDR1 and CDR2: KGHDR and SFDVKD. The CDR3 spans 12 residues. This chain's CDR3 is CATSGLFGEQYF. CDR3 nucleotide sequence: TGTGCCACCAGTGGACTATTTGGGGAGCAGTACTTC.

The chain recombines TRBV27 with TRBJ2-3, with D perhaps TRBD2 (5 bases). Trimming removed 6 bases at V and 9 bases at J, with 34 bases between. The germline V gene has CDR1 MNHEY and CDR2 SMNVEV (reference sequence). The CDR3 covers 19 residues. CDR3 coding DNA: TGTGCCAGCAGGGCCTCGACTAACGTATTCGGCCTCGGCGGTTGGACGCAGTATTTT. Translated: CASRASTNVFGLGGWTQYF.

The chain has TRBV10-3 and TRBJ2-2; no clear D. The length of the CDR3 is 14 residues. V was cut by 4 bases and J by 6 bases, with 12 bases left in between. Germline V CDR1 and CDR2: ENHRY, SYGVKD. This CDR3 reads CAISGIKNAGELFF. The CDR3 DNA follows: TGTGCCATCAGTGGAATAAAAAATGCCGGGGAGCTGTTTTTT.

This chain joins TRBV5-1 and TRBJ2-6; no clear D. The CDR3 is 14 amino acids. Germline CDR1 is SGHRS and CDR2 is YFSETQ. V dropped 0 bases and J dropped 2 bases, with 3 bases sitting between them. CDR3 protein: CASSLVPGANVLTF. CDR3 bases: TGCGCCAGCAGCTTGGTCCCTGGGGCCAACGTCCTGACTTTC.

V is TRBV20-1 and J is TRBJ2-1; 10 bases match TRBD1. CDR1 and CDR2 from the germline V gene are DFQATT and SNEGSKA (reference sequence). V lost 3 bases and J lost 7; bases outside the gene matches: 15. CDR3 length: 17 amino acids. CDR3 nucleotide sequence: TGCAGTGCTAGCCAAAGGACACCCGGGACAGGGGCAAATGAGCAGTTCTTC. Protein: CSASQRTPGTGANEQFF.

This sequence joins TRBV27 and TRBJ1-5; TRBD1 aligns across 11 bases. Losses at the gene ends were 6 bases for V and 7 bases for J; bases not matched to a gene: 2. Germline V gene sequence: CDR1 MNHEY, CDR2 SMNVEV (reference sequence). The CDR3 extends over 13 amino acids. CDR3 coding DNA: TGTGCCAGCAGCGGGACAGGGGGACAGCCCCAGCATTTT. Translating gives CASSGTGGQPQHF.

The chain couples TRBV6-1 to TRBJ1-3; 10 positions match TRBD1. The V and J ends lost 7 bases and 3 bases, in that order; junction bases with no gene match: 9. This CDR3 spans 16 amino acids. The germline V gene has CDR1 MNHNS and CDR2 SASEGT. CDR3: CASTSPGTGDGNTIYF. The DNA for the CDR3 is TGTGCCAGCACCTCCCCCGGGACAGGGGATGGAAACACCATATATTTT.

The genes are TRBV30 and TRBJ1-1; no clear D gene. Germline V CDR1 and CDR2: GTSNPN, SVGIG (reference sequence). The V end lost 3 bases, the J end lost 5 bases, and 10 bases lay between the germline ends. The CDR3 consists of 12 residues. The CDR3 here is CAWSRSRTEAFF. CDR3 DNA: TGTGCCTGGAGCCGGAGTAGGACTGAAGCTTTCTTT.